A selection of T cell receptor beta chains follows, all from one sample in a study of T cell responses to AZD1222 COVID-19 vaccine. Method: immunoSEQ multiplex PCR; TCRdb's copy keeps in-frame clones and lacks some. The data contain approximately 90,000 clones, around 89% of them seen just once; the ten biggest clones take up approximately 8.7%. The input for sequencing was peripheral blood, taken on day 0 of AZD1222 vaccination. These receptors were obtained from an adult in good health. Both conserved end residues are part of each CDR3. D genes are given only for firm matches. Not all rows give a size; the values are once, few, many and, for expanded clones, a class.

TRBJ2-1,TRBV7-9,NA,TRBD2,CASTPIGGSSYNEQFF,TGTGCCAGCACCCCTATCGGGGGGAGCTCCTACAATGAGCAGTTCTTC
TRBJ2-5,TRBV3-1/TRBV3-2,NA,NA,CASSTGTPSGTQYF,TGTGCCAGCAGCACCGGGACTCCCTCAGGGACCCAGTACTTC
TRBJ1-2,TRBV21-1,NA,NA,CASRTRGRVYGYTF,TGTGCCAGCAGAACCCGAGGCCGCGTCTATGGCTACACCTTC
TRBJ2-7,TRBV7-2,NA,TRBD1,CASSYDRGSYEQYF,TGTGCCAGCAGCTACGACAGGGGCTCCTACGAGCAGTACTTC
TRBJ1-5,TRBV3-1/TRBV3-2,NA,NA,CASSQDSQSNQPQHF,TGTGCCAGCAGCCAAGATTCCCAGAGCAATCAGCCCCAGCATTTT
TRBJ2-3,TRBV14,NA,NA,CASSQKQGMGVGRTDTQYF,TGTGCCAGCAGCCAAAAACAGGGAATGGGTGTGGGTCGCACAGATACGCAGTATTTT
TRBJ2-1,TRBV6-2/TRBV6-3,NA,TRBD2,CASSRPTSGTYNEQFF,TGTGCCAGCAGTCGTCCCACTAGCGGGACATACAATGAGCAGTTCTTC
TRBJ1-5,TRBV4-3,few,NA,CASSPQWADSNQPQHF,TGCGCCAGCAGCCCGCAATGGGCCGATAGCAATCAGCCCCAGCATTTT
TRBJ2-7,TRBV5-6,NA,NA,CASSGRVRREQYF,TGTGCCAGCAGCGGCCGGGTCCGTCGCGAGCAGTACTTC
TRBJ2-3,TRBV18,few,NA,CASSPWDTQYF,TGTGCCAGCTCACCTTGGGATACGCAGTATTTT
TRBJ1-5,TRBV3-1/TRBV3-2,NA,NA,CASSQVLGSNQPQHF,TGTGCCAGCAGCCAAGTTTTGGGGAGCAATCAGCCCCAGCATTTT
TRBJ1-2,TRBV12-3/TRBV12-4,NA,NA,CASSPPGYGYTF,TGTGCCAGCAGCCCCCCCGGGTATGGCTACACCTTC
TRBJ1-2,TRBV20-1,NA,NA,CSAFQNYGYTF,TGCAGTGCTTTCCAGAACTATGGCTACACCTTC
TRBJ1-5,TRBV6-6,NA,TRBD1,CASSYGTGYSNQPQHF,TGTGCCAGCAGTTACGGGACAGGCTATAGCAATCAGCCCCAGCATTTT
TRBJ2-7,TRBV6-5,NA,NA,CASHTLHSYEQYF,TGTGCCAGTCACACGTTACACTCCTACGAGCAGTACTTC
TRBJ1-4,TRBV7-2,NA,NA,CASSSLGQSEKLFF,TGTGCCAGCAGCTCATTGGGGCAGAGTGAAAAACTGTTTTTT
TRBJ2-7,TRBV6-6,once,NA,CASSYSGLARPYEQYF,TGTGCCAGCAGTTACTCGGGGCTGGCCAGACCCTACGAGCAGTACTTC
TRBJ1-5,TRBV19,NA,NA,CASSISRNNQPQHF,TGTGCCAGTAGTATTTCGAGGAACAATCAGCCCCAGCATTTT
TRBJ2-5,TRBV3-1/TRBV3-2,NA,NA,CASSQQQETQYF,TGTGCCAGCAGCCAACAACAAGAGACCCAGTACTTC
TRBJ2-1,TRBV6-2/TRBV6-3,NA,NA,CASSSYRYEQFF,TGTGCCAGCAGTTCTTACAGGTATGAGCAGTTCTTC
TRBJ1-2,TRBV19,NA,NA,CASSLGQQAYGYTF,TGTGCCAGTAGCCTAGGACAGCAGGCCTATGGCTACACCTTC
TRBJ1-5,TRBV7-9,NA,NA,CASSLQPQHF,TGTGCCAGCAGCCTCCAACCCCAGCATTTT
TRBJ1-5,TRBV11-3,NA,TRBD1,CASSSAGTADFKYSNQPQHF,TGTGCCAGCAGCTCCGCCGGGACAGCGGATTTTAAATATAGCAATCAGCCCCAGCATTTT
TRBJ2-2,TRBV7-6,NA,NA,CASSLGRRDTGELFF,TGTGCCAGCAGCTTAGGACGCCGGGACACCGGGGAGCTGTTTTTT
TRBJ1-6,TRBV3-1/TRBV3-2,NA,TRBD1,CASSLGTDNSPLHF,TGTGCCAGCAGCCTGGGGACAGATAATTCACCCCTCCACTTT
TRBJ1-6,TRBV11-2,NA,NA,CASSLDTGSYSPLHF,TGTGCCAGCAGCTTAGATACAGGGTCCTATTCACCCCTCCACTTT
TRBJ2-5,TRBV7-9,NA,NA,CASNQPVAAQETQYF,TGTGCCAGCAACCAACCGGTAGCGGCCCAAGAGACCCAGTACTTC
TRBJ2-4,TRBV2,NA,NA,CASIGHLGGIQYF,TGTGCCAGCATAGGACACCTCGGGGGCATTCAGTACTTC
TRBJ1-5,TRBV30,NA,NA,CAWPTIEWAQPQHF,TGTGCCTGGCCCACCATCGAGTGGGCTCAGCCCCAGCATTTT
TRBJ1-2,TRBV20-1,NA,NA,CSADRSYGYTF,TGCAGTGCTGACAGGAGCTATGGCTACACCTTC
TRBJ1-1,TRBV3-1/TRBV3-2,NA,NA,CASSRQKVAGDATEAFF,TGTGCCAGCAGCCGACAAAAAGTAGCAGGGGATGCCACTGAAGCTTTCTTT
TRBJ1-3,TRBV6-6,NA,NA,CASSYSNSRSGNTIYF,TGTGCCAGCAGTTACTCGAACTCCCGCTCTGGAAACACCATATATTTT
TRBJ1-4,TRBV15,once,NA,CATSRGPTGSTNEKLFF,TGTGCCACCAGCAGAGGTCCTACAGGGTCAACTAATGAAAAACTGTTTTTT